This T cell receptor beta chain originates from a study of blood T cell repertoires in COVID-19. V lost 0 bases and J 3 bases, leaving 5 bases between the germline ends. The CDR3 is 13 residues long. In germline, CDR1 is SNHLY, CDR2 FYNNEI. Participant-given clinical history determined each cohort assignment. The assay was immunoSEQ multiplex PCR, and TCRdb's table has in-frame clones only and misses some. There are 270,000 or so clones in the sample; about 87% occur only once, and over 4% lies in the top ten. The sequence came from a woman aged 25 to 45 with acute COVID-19. The chain couples TRBV2 to TRBJ2-5; no clear D. The sample consisted of PBMCs or T cells enriched from blood (not recorded which). This CDR3 is CASSEAGKETQYF. In nucleotides, the CDR3 is TGTGCCAGCAGTGAAGCTGGCAAAGAGACCCAGTACTTC.